This TCR beta chain was identified during a study of a mutant IDH1 vaccine in newly diagnosed glioma. Study-level information: Receipt of radiotherapy, temozolomide, or both preceded the study, and most received both.

Libraries were prepared by immunoSEQ multiplex PCR; TCRdb keeps only in-frame clonotypes and omits some of them. The sample has roughly 40,000 clones, about nine tenths seen once. The germline CDR1 and CDR2 sequences are MNHNS and SASEGT. V lost 1 base and J lost 8, with 9 bases in between. The CDR3 is 12 amino acids. With respect to this clone: What it binds is unknown.

Time point defined: week 5, during vaccination. Each dose delivered 300 ug of mutant IDH1 20-mer peptide subcutaneously with imiquimod. New WHO grade 3 or 4 astrocytomas that were IDH1-mutant and ATRX-lost occurred in the donors. Broader study findings: Immune responses induced by vaccination arose in under 95% of the patients.

Sequenced here: PBMCs, sampled from a glioma patient whose treatment included an IDH1 peptide vaccine. The receptor was derived from a man in his fifties with glioma. V gene TRBV6-1 combines with J gene TRBJ2-7; D unclear. CDR3 bases: TGTGCCAGCAGTGAAGGTTTATTCCAGCAGTACTTC. This translates into CASSEGLFQQYF.